This T cell receptor beta chain was retrieved from a study of blood T cell repertoires in COVID-19. Study-level background: Sample material is recorded as cDNA or gDNA derived from T cells, B-cell-depleted T cells, or PBMCs.

Germline CDR1 reads MDHEN; CDR2 reads SYDVKM. V gave up 2 bases and J gave up 13 bases, with 11 bases separating them. The CDR3 sequence is 11 residues long. Categorization into cohorts depended on clinical history that participants reported. Profiling relied on immunoSEQ multiplex PCR, and the TCRdb table lists in-frame clones only, not all of them. Among some 300,000 clones, around 89% were seen once, and the ten largest hold over 2%. The origin of this receptor is an older woman in a cohort exposed to, infected with or recovered from COVID-19 (not recorded which). J is TRBJ1-1 and V is TRBV28; D perhaps matches TRBD1 (5 bases). The source material was PBMCs or T cells enriched from blood (not recorded which). The CDR3 loop is CASSLTRESFF. CDR3 DNA sequence: TGTGCCAGCAGTTTAACCAGGGAAAGTTTCTTT.